One TCR beta chain is described in this entry. Libraries were prepared by immunoSEQ multiplex PCR; TCRdb keeps only in-frame clonotypes and omits some of them. Here the sample spans around 340,000 clones, roughly 87% being singletons. This entry belongs to a study of blood T cell repertoires in COVID-19. V lost 7 bases and J lost 2; bases outside the gene matches: 2. Germline V gene sequence: CDR1 MNHEY, CDR2 SVGAGI. This CDR3 contains 13 residues. The rearrangement links TRBV6-5 to TRBJ1-5; 7 bases agree with TRBD1. This clonotype was obtained from a woman aged 55-70 years with COVID-19, enrolled during active disease. Sequenced material: peripheral blood. The DNA for the CDR3 is TGTGCCAGCACCGGACAGGGCAATCAGCCCCAGCATTTT. This gives the protein CASTGQGNQPQHF.